A selection of T cell receptor beta chains follows, all from one sample in a study of T cell clonotyping in hematopoietic cell transplantation. Produced via immunoSEQ multiplex PCR; TCRdb's table is partial and in-frame only. The sample lists under 30,000 clones, about 94% seen once, with over 8.5% in the top ten. Sequencing used PBMCs, obtained 100 days after allogeneic stem cell transplant. The receptor source for this set is a female patient in her 50s who had an allogeneic stem cell transplant from a related donor, so the T cells may come from the graft donor. Some clones in this sample may be carry-over from other donors' samples. Both conserved end residues are part of each CDR3.

CDR3 length,V gene,CDR3 protein
16,TRBV30,CAWSARRDRGKVEQYF
15,TRBV4-1,CASSQVATRHTEAFF
15,TRBV5-4,CASSPARRLNTEAFF
15,TRBV11-3,CASSRETSSYNEQFF
15,TRBV5-1,CASSLGQTRNTEAFF
16,TRBV7-9,CASSFGTSGGQETQYF
16,TRBV5-1,CASSPASAGGRNEQFF
15,TRBV7-2,CASSLSAAPGNTIYF
16,TRBV19,CASSIIGGWSNQPQHF
15,TRBV6-4,CASSAEGGIGEKLFF
17,TRBV4-1,CASSQGRGGGGGQPQHF
15,TRBV5-1,CASSLGTGGSYEQYF
14,TRBV5-4,CASSPGQIQETQYF
13,TRBV2,CASSDRVYYGYTF
14,TRBV6-5,CASSYEVMNTEAFF
13,TRBV2,CASSLDRGNGYTF
17,TRBV9,CASSAKLTGGSTYGYTF
14,TRBV5-1,CASSLVAGSETQYF
13,TRBV13,CASSQGYNSPLHF
15,TRBV6-5,CASSYTEQGGNTIYF
14,TRBV7-2,CASSLVDRGAEAFF
13,TRBV5-1,CASSLPLQETQYF
15,TRBV7-8,CASSTSGGALDEQYF
17,TRBV29-1,CSVSRGNRGFGTGELFF
15,TRBV27,CASRRGYQGNTEAFF
11,TRBV6-5,CASRRGDTQYF
15,TRBV6-6,CASLLHPLGNQPQHF
16,TRBV18,CASSPGSSSKNYGYTF
14,TRBV9,CASSLRTGANVLTF
15,TRBV5-4,CASSLAPSWETEAFF
13,TRBV18,CASSPGEGEKLFF
13,TRBV19,CASGGQAVEKLFF
12,TRBV5-6,CASRQGGNGYTF
14,TRBV7-2,CASSLGVRGNTIYF
12,TRBV5-1,CASSPLGETQYF
17,TRBV5-6,CASSLAGAGVISYEQYF
16,TRBV7-9,CASSPRGAASQETQYF